This T cell receptor (beta chain) emerged from a study of cytomegalovirus exposure and HLA in healthy donors. 13 Jbeta primers and 60 Vbeta primers were used for the PCR. Produced via immunoSEQ multiplex PCR; TCRdb's table is partial and in-frame only. The data hold 100,000 to 150,000 clones, with 60% to 75% observed a single time. Trimming cost V 10 bases and J 1 base; bases outside gene matches: 10. Germline V CDR1 and CDR2: KGHSH, LQKENI. The length of the CDR3 is 15 residues. This TCR was sampled from a woman in her forties or fifties in good health and CMV-seropositive. The rearrangement uses TRBV18 and TRBJ1-5, with 7 bases aligning to TRBD1. Sequencing was done on a sample of PBMCs. The CDR3, as DNA: TGTGCCACCTCGACAGGGATCGAAAGCAATCAGCCCCAGCATTTT. Protein sequence: CATSTGIESNQPQHF.